This TCR beta chain was retrieved from a study of blood T cells in healthy people across ages. In the study overall: About one barcoded beta molecule per two T cells was the capture yield of template switching.

Trimming took 1 base from V and 3 from J, leaving 10 bases between them. CDR1 and CDR2 (germline): MGHRA, YSYEKL. The CDR3 totals 15 residues. For the second PCR, which ran for about 6 to 11 cycles, a sample-barcoded 5' primer and a J-beta primer mix were used. TCRdb recomputed calls from the 5' RACE reads with MiXCR, one row per CDR3 protein. The sample yields over a million distinct CDR3 sequences, 45% seen once. The sequencing input was blood. The V and J genes are TRBV4-1 and TRBJ2-1; D gene uncertain. This TCR was sampled from an older woman in good health. The CDR3 region has the DNA TGCGCCAGCAGCCAAGGGATACTACACTACAATGAGCAGTTCTTC. It codes for CASSQGILHYNEQFF.